The present T cell receptor beta chain was sequenced within a study of OX40 agonist ivuxolimab in advanced cancers. This clone was found a few times. Sequenced by immunoSEQ multiplex PCR; TCRdb stores in-frame clones only, minus some. The repertoire includes 53,000 or so clones, nearly 80% of them detected once, and approximately 2.3% sits in the top ten. After removal of 5 bases from V and 7 bases from J, the junction contained 3 bases not matched to a gene. In germline, CDR1 is LNHDA, CDR2 SQIVND (reference sequence). CDR3 length equals 13 residues. This receptor was taken from an adult with an advanced solid tumor such as melanoma, head and neck, liver or kidney cancer. The sample was CD4+ or CD8+ T cells sorted from blood, taken in a trial of the OX40 agonist ivuxolimab. The chain recombines TRBV19 with TRBJ1-1; 11 positions agree with TRBD1. The chain's CDR3 is CASSRTGGLEAFF. The CDR3 region has the DNA TGTGCCAGTAGTCGGACAGGGGGCCTTGAAGCTTTCTTT.